This entry concerns a single T cell receptor beta chain. The V gene's germline CDR1 is MDHEN and CDR2 SYDVKM. The CDR3 runs to 15 residues. The V gene lost 6 bases and the J gene lost 5 bases, with 16 bases spanning the gap. The data were obtained in a study of blood T cell repertoires in COVID-19. Study in general: Samples taken during acute and convalescent COVID-19 were collected in the United States, Italy and Spain. From T cells, B-cell-depleted T cells, or PBMCs came the material, which was cDNA or gDNA.

Some clones are missing from TCRdb's copy, which holds only in-frame ones; the method was immunoSEQ multiplex PCR. The sample includes about 210,000 clones, around 84% of them seen just once. This clonotype originated in a woman older than 75 with COVID-19, enrolled during active disease. V gene TRBV28 combines with J gene TRBJ1-4, with D perhaps matching TRBD1 (5 bases). Sequenced input: peripheral blood. CDR3 residues: CASRPPGLLNEKLFF. CDR3 DNA sequence: TGTGCCAGCAGACCCCCGGGACTCCTAAATGAAAAACTGTTTTTT.